Listed here are 5 T cell receptor beta chains from one sample, sequenced in a study of blood T cells in healthy people across ages. The second PCR ran about 6 to 11 cycles with a sample-barcoded 5' primer and J-beta primers. Each CDR3 protein gets one entry after TCRdb re-called the 5' RACE reads with MiXCR. The table has more than 500,000 distinct CDR3 sequences, 27% seen once. These data are also associated with another study on T cells of mothers and their children.

Sequenced input: blood. The receptors stem from a boy aged 2-15 years in good health.

DNA of the CDR3: TGCGCCAGCAGCTTGGGCAGCTTAGACTTCTATGGCTACACCTTC. It encodes CASSLGSLDFYGYTF. The chain has TRBV5-1 and TRBJ1-2; D not resolved. V was pared by 0 bases and J by 4 bases, with 13 bases between. The V gene's germline CDR1 is SGHRS and CDR2 YFSETQ. This CDR3 contains 15 residues.

This chain uses TRBV10-3 with TRBJ1-4; 9 positions match TRBD1. V lost 10 bases to trimming and J lost 8 bases; unmatched junction nucleotides: 8. The CDR3 loop spans 13 amino acids. Germline V gives CDR1 ENHRY, CDR2 SYGVKD. CDR3: CATSRTGEEKLFF. In nucleotides, the CDR3 is TGTGCCACATCCCGGACAGGGGAGGAAAAACTGTTTTTT.

This clonotype has a handful of counts. The chain links TRBV21-1 to TRBJ2-7; the table gives TRBD1 as D, unverified against the DNA. TRBV21-1 is given as a pseudogene. This CDR3 is built from 15 residues. In DNA, the CDR3 is TGTGCCAGCAGCGATGGACAGGGGGATTACGACGAGCAGTACTTC. Encoded protein: CASSDGQGDYDEQYF.

A few counts support this clonotype. The gene calls are TRBV15 and TRBJ2-5; 14 nucleotides match TRBD2. Germline V gene sequence: CDR1 LNHNV, CDR2 YYDKDF (reference sequence). V was pared by 4 bases and J by 2 bases, with 6 bases of the junction left unmatched. This CDR3 has 17 amino acids. The CDR3 DNA sequence: TGTGCCACCAGCATTGGACTAGCGGGGGGCCAGCAAGAGACCCAGTACTTC. This gives the protein CATSIGLAGGQQETQYF.

This clonotype was seen a handful of times. The chain joins TRBV5-1 to TRBJ2-5; 8 bases are shared with TRBD1. Unmatched junction bases numbered 11, after V lost 3 bases and J lost 4 bases. CDR1 SGHRS and CDR2 YFSETQ come from the germline V gene. The CDR3 extends over 16 amino acids. CDR3 DNA: TGCGCCAGCAGCTCCCAAGGGACAGGAGGTGGAGAGACCCAGTACTTC. This sequence encodes CASSSQGTGGGETQYF.